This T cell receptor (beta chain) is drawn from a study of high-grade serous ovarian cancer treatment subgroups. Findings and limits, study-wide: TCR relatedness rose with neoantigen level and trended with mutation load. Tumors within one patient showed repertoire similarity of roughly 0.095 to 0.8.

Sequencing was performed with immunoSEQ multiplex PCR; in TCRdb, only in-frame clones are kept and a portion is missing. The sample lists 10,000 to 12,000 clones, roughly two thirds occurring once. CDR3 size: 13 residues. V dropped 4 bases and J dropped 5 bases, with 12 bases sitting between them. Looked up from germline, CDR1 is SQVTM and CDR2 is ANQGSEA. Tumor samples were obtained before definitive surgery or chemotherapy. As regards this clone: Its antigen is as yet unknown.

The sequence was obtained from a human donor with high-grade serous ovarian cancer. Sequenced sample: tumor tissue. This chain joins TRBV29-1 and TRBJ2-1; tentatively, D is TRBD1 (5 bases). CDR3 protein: CSVGQPVDNEQFF. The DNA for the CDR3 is TGCAGCGTTGGACAGCCCGTGGACAATGAGCAGTTCTTC.